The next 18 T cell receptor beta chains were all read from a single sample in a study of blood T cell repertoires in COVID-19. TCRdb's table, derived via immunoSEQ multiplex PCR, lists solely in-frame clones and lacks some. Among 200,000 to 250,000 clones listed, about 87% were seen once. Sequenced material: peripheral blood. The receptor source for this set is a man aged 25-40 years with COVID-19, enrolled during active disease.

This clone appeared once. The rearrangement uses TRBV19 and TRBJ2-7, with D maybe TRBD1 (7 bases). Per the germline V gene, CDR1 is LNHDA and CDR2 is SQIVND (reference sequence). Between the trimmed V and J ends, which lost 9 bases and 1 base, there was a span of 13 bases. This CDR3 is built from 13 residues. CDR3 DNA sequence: TGTGCCAGCGGGGGACAGTTTTCCTACGAGCAGTACTTC. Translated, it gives CASGGQFSYEQYF.

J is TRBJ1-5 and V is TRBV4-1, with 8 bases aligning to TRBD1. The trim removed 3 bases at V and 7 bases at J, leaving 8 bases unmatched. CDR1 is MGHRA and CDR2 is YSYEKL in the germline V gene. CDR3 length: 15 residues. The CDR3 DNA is TGCGCCAGCAGCCAGGACGACAGGGGTGGACAGCCCCAGCATTTT. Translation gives CASSQDDRGGQPQHF.

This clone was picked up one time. CDR3 nucleotide sequence: TGTGCCAGCAGTGAGCTCCAGGGGGACTATGGCTACACCTTC. Encoded protein: CASSELQGDYGYTF. The chain couples TRBV25-1 to TRBJ1-2; TRBD1 matches 7 bases. This CDR3 comprises 14 residues. From germline, CDR1 is MGHDK and CDR2 SYGVNS. The junction had 4 bases not matched to a gene; V was cut back by 3 bases and J by 3 bases.

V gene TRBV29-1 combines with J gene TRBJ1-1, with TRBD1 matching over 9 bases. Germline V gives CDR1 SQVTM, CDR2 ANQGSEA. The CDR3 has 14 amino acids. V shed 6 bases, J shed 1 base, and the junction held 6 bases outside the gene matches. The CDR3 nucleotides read TGCAGCGTAACTCAACAGGGGGCGAACACTGAAGCTTTCTTT. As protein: CSVTQQGANTEAFF. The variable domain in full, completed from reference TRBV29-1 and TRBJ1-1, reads SAVISQKPSRDICQRGTSLTIQCQVDSQVTMMFWYRQQPGQSLTLIATANQGSEATYESGFVIDKFPISRPNLTFSTLTVSNMSPEDSSIYLCSVTQQGANTEAFFGQGTRLTVV.

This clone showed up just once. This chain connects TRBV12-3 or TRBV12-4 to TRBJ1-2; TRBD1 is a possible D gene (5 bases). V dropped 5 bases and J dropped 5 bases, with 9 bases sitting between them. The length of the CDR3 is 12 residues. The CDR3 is CASSRGGYGYTF. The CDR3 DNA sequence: TGTGCCAGCAGTCGGGGGGGGTATGGCTACACCTTC.

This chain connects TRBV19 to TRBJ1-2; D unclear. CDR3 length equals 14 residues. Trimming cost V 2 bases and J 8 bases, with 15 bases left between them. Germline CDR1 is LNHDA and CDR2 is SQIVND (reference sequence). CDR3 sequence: CASSITRERGGYTF. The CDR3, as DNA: TGTGCCAGTAGTATAACGAGGGAAAGAGGAGGCTACACCTTC.

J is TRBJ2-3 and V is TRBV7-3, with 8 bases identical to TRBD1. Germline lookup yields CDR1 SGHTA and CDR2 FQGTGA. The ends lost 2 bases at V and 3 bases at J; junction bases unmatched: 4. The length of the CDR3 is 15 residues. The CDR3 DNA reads TGTGCCAGCAGCTTATTTCGGACAGGGACAGATACGCAGTATTTT. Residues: CASSLFRTGTDTQYF.

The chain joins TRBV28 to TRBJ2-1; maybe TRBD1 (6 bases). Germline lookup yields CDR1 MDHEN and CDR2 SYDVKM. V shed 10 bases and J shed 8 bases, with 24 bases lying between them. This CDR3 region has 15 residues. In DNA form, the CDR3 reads TGTGCCACCCTACACAGGGTAGATATTTCGGATGAGCAGTTCTTC. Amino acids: CATLHRVDISDEQFF.

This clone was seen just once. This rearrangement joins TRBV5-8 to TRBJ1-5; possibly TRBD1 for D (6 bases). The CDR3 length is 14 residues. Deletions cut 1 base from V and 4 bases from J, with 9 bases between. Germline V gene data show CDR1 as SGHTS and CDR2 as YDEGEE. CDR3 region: CASSLRDINQPQHF. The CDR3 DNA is TGTGCCAGCAGCTTGAGGGACATTAATCAGCCCCAGCATTTT. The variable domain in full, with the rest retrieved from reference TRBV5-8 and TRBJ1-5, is EAGVTQSPTHLIKTRGQQATLRCSPISGHTSVYWYQQALGLGLQFLLWYDEGEERNRGNFPPRFSGRQFPNYSSELNVNALELEDSALYLCASSLRDINQPQHFGDGTRLSIL.

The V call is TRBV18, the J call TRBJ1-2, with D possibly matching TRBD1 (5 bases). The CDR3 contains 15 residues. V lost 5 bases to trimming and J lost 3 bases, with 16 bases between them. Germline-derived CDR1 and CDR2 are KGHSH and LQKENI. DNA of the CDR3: TGTGCCAGCTCAGGACGTGGCGGAGGGGACTATGGCTACACCTTC. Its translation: CASSGRGGGDYGYTF.

Here the CDR3 reads CASSYRQGAQVNEQFF. The CDR3, as DNA: TGTGCCAGCAGTTACCGCCAGGGGGCGCAGGTTAATGAGCAGTTCTTC. The chain has TRBV6-5 and TRBJ2-1; 8 bases align to TRBD1. The germline gives CDR1 MNHEY, CDR2 SVGAGI. V lost 2 bases and J lost 7; bases outside the gene matches: 10. CDR3 length: 16 amino acids.

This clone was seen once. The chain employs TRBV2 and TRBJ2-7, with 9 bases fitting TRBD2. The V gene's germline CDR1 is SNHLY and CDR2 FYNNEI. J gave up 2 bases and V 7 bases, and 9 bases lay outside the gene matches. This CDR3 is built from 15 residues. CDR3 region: CASTTHRTSAYEQYF. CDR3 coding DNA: TGTGCCAGCACCACTCACAGGACTAGCGCCTACGAGCAGTACTTC. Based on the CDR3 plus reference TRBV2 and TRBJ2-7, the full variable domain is EPEVTQTPSHQVTQMGQEVILRCVPISNHLYFYWYRQILGQKVEFLVSFYNNEISEKSEIFDDQFSVERPDGSNFTLKIRSTKLEDSAMYFCASTTHRTSAYEQYFGPGTRLTVT.

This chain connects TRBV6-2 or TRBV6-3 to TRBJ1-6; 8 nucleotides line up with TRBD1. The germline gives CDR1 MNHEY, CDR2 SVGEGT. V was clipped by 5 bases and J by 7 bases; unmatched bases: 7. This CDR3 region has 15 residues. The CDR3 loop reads CASSMDRALNSPLHF. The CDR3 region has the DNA TGTGCCAGCAGTATGGACAGGGCACTAAATTCACCCCTCCACTTT.

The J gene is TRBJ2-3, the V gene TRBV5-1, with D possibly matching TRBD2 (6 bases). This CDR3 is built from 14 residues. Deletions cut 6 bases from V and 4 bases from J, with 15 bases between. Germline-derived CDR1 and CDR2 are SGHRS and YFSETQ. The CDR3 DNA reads TGCGCCAGCACCCGAGGAGGGCAGCCAGATACGCAGTATTTT. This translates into CASTRGGQPDTQYF.

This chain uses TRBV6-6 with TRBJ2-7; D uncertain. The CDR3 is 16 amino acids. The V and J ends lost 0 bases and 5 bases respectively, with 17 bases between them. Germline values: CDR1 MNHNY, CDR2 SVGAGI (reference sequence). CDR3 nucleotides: TGTGCCAGCAGTTACTCGATTCAGGCCCGGCATCACGAGCAGTACTTC. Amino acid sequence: CASSYSIQARHHEQYF.

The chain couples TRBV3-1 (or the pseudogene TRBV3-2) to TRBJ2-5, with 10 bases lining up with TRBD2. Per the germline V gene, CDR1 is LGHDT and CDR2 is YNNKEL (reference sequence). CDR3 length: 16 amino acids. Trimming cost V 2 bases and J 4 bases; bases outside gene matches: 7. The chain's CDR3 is CASSQRLAGVLETQYF. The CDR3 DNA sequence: TGTGCCAGCAGCCAAAGGCTAGCGGGAGTGCTAGAGACCCAGTACTTC.

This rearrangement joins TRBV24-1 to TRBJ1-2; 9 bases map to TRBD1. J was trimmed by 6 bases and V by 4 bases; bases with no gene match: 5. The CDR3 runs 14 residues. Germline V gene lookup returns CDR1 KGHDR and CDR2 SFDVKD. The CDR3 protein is CATSDSTGGNGYTF. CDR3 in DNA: TGTGCCACCAGTGACTCGACAGGGGGGAATGGCTACACCTTC.

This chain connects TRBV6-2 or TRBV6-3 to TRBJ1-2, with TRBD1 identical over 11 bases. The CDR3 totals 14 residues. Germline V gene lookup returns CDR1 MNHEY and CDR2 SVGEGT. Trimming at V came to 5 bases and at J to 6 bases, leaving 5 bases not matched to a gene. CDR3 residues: CASSGQGARHGYTF. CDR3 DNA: TGTGCCAGCAGTGGACAGGGGGCGCGTCATGGCTACACCTTC.